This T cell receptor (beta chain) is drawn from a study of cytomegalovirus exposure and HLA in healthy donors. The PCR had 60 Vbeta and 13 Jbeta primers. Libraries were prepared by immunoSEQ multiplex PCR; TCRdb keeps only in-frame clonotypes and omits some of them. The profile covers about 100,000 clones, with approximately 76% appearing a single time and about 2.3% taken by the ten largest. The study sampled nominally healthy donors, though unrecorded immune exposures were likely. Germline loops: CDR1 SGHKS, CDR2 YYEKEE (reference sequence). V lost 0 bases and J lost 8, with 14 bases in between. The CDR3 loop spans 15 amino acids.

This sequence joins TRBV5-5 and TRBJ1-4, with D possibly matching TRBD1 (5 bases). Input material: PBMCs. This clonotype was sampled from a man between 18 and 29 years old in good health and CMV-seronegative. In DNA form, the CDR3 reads TGTGCCAGCAGCTTGGGCCCGGTGGGGGGAGAAAAACTGTTTTTT. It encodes CASSLGPVGGEKLFF.